The rows below give T cell receptor beta chains drawn from one sample of a study of OX40 agonist ivuxolimab in advanced cancers. Sequencing used immunoSEQ multiplex PCR; TCRdb keeps in-frame clones, though not all of them. The sample yields approximately 80,000 clones, about 89% seen once. The sample here was CD4+ or CD8+ T cells sorted from blood, taken in a trial of the OX40 agonist ivuxolimab. These receptors all come from an adult with an advanced solid tumor such as melanoma, head and neck, liver or kidney cancer. The CDR3 runs from the conserved cysteine through the conserved F or W. The D gene is left open where the match is weak. Not all rows give a size; the values are once, few, many and, for expanded clones, a class.

j_call clone_size d_call v_call cdr3_aa cdr3_nt
TRBJ1-1 NA TRBD1 TRBV15 CATSRLDRGEIPEAFF TGTGCCACCAGCAGACTTGACAGGGGGGAAATTCCTGAAGCTTTCTTT
TRBJ2-7 NA NA TRBV30 CAWALGGYQYF TGTGCCTGGGCCCTGGGGGGTTATCAGTACTTC
TRBJ1-2 once TRBD1 TRBV7-9 CASSLGIDRGLGGYTF TGTGCCAGCAGTCTCGGTATCGACAGGGGATTGGGTGGCTACACCTTC
TRBJ2-1 NA NA TRBV5-4 CASSLRGYEQFF TGTGCCAGCAGCTTGCGGGGGTATGAGCAGTTCTTC
TRBJ2-1 NA TRBD2 TRBV30 CAWTELAGGSEQFF TGTGCCTGGACCGAACTAGCGGGGGGGAGTGAGCAGTTCTTC
TRBJ1-1 NA TRBD1 TRBV25-1 CASRSRGRRNTEAFF TGTGCCAGCAGGAGCAGGGGGCGCCGGAACACTGAAGCTTTCTTT
TRBJ1-2 NA NA TRBV9 CASSVGGGVYYGYTF TGTGCCAGCAGCGTAGGCGGGGGGGTCTACTATGGCTACACCTTC
TRBJ1-2 NA TRBD1 TRBV6-5 CASSFDRVGYTF TGTGCCAGCAGTTTCGACAGGGTCGGCTACACCTTC
TRBJ1-1 NA NA TRBV14 CASSQELIMNTEAFF TGTGCCAGCAGCCAAGAGCTTATAATGAACACTGAAGCTTTCTTT
TRBJ1-4 NA NA TRBV5-6 CASSQRDIPEKLFF TGTGCCAGCAGCCAAAGGGACATACCCGAAAAACTGTTTTTT
TRBJ2-1 NA NA TRBV28 CASTPQATYNEQFF TGTGCCAGCACCCCCCAAGCGACCTACAATGAGCAGTTCTTC
TRBJ1-5 NA NA TRBV19 CASSIRYLNQPQHF TGTGCCAGTAGTATTAGGTACTTGAACCAGCCCCAGCATTTT
TRBJ1-5 few TRBD1 TRBV15 CATSKEQGIEPQHF TGTGCCACCAGCAAGGAACAGGGGATCGAGCCCCAGCATTTT
TRBJ2-3 NA NA TRBV7-8 CASRYSDTQYF TGTGCCAGCCGCTACTCAGATACGCAGTATTTT
TRBJ1-5 NA NA TRBV30 CAWSVQGHQPQHF TGTGCCTGGAGTGTCCAGGGGCATCAGCCCCAGCATTTT
TRBJ1-3 NA NA TRBV6-6 CASSNQGSGNTIYF TGTGCCAGCAGTAACCAGGGATCTGGAAACACCATATATTTT
TRBJ1-3 NA TRBD1 TRBV7-9 CASSPDRGSHGNTIYF TGTGCCAGCAGCCCCGACAGGGGGTCGCACGGAAACACCATATATTTT
TRBJ2-3 NA NA TRBV6-4 CASSDRTDTQYF TGTGCCAGCAGTGACAGAACAGATACGCAGTATTTT
TRBJ1-2 NA NA TRBV5-6 CASSLVQSYGYTF TGTGCCAGCAGCTTGGTCCAGTCCTATGGCTACACCTTC
TRBJ2-1 NA NA TRBV4-1 CASSQVRNEQFF TGCGCCAGCAGCCAAGTACGGAATGAGCAGTTCTTC